This passage covers 10 T cell receptor beta chains from one sample sequenced in a study of T cells in Graves' hyperthyroidism and ophthalmopathy. TCR beta CDR3 region amplification was performed from RNA transcripts. The HTBI primer set drove a first-round RT-PCR of the TCR CDR3. TCRdb re-called the multiplex PCR reads through MiXCR, storing one row per CDR3 protein. The sample consists of approximately 530,000 distinct CDR3 sequences, roughly 21% of them appearing once. Sample: blood. The receptors were sampled from a man aged 35 to 55 with Graves' ophthalmopathy.

V is TRBV28 and J is TRBJ2-5; 7 nucleotides align to TRBD1. CDR1 and CDR2 (germline): MDHEN, SYDVKM. CDR3 length equals 14 residues. With V trimmed by 6 bases and J by 5 bases, 9 bases remained unmatched. CDR3 amino acids: CASSPTGTGETQYF. The CDR3, as DNA: TGTGCCAGCAGCCCGACAGGGACGGGCGAGACCCAGTACTTC.

The chain uses TRBV4-2 and TRBJ2-3, with TRBD2 identical over 10 bases. Trimming removed 5 bases from V and 5 bases from J; junction bases left unmatched: 7. In germline, CDR1 is LGHNA, CDR2 YNFKEQ. The CDR3 contains 15 residues. The CDR3 region has the DNA TGTGCCAGCAGCTACTCCGGGACTAGCGAAGATACGCAGTATTTT. Amino acid sequence: CASSYSGTSEDTQYF.

This chain links TRBV6-1 with TRBJ1-6; TRBD1 might be the D (5 bases). Germline V gene data show CDR1 as MNHNS and CDR2 as SASEGT. The V end was cut by 0 bases, the J end by 1 base, with 7 bases between. This CDR3 region has 16 residues. The CDR3 region has the DNA TGTGCCAGCAGTGAAGCAGGGGTATCCTATAATTCACCCCTCCACTTT. It is translated as CASSEAGVSYNSPLHF.

This clonotype was seen at least ten times. This chain uses TRBV11-1 with TRBJ2-1; the D call may be TRBD1 or TRBD2 (5 bases each). Between the trimmed V and J ends, which lost 5 bases and 0 bases, there was a span of 17 bases. The germline CDR1 and CDR2 sequences are SGHAT and FQDESV (reference sequence). The CDR3 totals 17 residues. CDR3 DNA sequence: TGTGCCAGCAGCCTAAGACAGAGGGCTAGCTCCTACAATGAGCAGTTCTTC. This translates into CASSLRQRASSYNEQFF.

This clonotype has only a few counts. The chain recombines TRBV7-2 with TRBJ2-3, with TRBD2 identical over 9 bases. The CDR3 runs 17 residues. Trimming took 6 bases from V and 0 from J; bases not matched to a gene: 10. Germline CDR1 is SGHTA and CDR2 is FQGNSA. CDR3 residues: CASRVAGGLWSTDTQYF. The CDR3, as DNA: TGTGCCAGCAGAGTTGCGGGGGGGCTTTGGAGCACAGATACGCAGTATTTT.

The V and J genes are TRBV6-1 and TRBJ2-1; 13 bases map to TRBD2. This CDR3 is 15 amino acids long. J gave up 6 bases and V 6 bases, and 5 bases lay outside the gene matches. Germline-derived CDR1 and CDR2 are MNHNS and SASEGT. CDR3 DNA sequence: TGTGCCAGCAGACTAGCGGGAGGGCCGAGCAATGAGCAGTTCTTC. Translated: CASRLAGGPSNEQFF.

This chain connects TRBV4-1 to TRBJ1-6, with a tentative D call TRBD1 (6 bases). This CDR3 comprises 18 residues. Looked up from germline, CDR1 is MGHRA and CDR2 is YSYEKL. Between the trimmed V and J ends, which lost 2 bases and 7 bases, there was a span of 21 bases. The DNA for the CDR3 is TGCGCCAGCAGCCAACAGGACCATAGACAGGCCCAAAATTCACCCCTCCACTTT. Translated, it gives CASSQQDHRQAQNSPLHF.

This clonotype was observed once. V and J are TRBV13 and TRBJ2-7; D possibly corresponds to TRBD1 (5 bases). The germline V gene encodes CDR1 PRHDT and CDR2 FYEKMQ (reference sequence). This CDR3 has 14 amino acids. The V and J ends lost 4 bases and 3 bases respectively, with 13 bases between them. The CDR3 spells CASSSPTVGYEQYF. The DNA for the CDR3 is TGTGCCAGCAGCTCTCCGACAGTGGGCTACGAGCAGTACTTC.

The chain has TRBV7-4 and TRBJ2-5; the D gene is possibly TRBD1 (6 bases). Germline values: CDR1 SGHVT, CDR2 SQSDAQ. This CDR3 spans 13 amino acids. Between the trimmed V and J ends, which lost 7 bases and 11 bases, there was a span of 20 bases. Here the CDR3 reads CASNQVEQGTQYF. DNA for the CDR3: TGTGCCAGCAACCAAGTGGAACAGGGCACACAGTACTTC.

In this sample, this clonotype turned up a few times. The chain has TRBV6-1 and TRBJ1-5, with D maybe TRBD1 (6 bases). V lost 2 bases, J lost 2 bases, and 16 bases lay in between. CDR1 and CDR2 from the germline V gene are MNHNS and SASEGT. The CDR3 length is 17 residues. DNA of the CDR3: TGTGCCAGCAGTGAAAGGGGGGGGTGGCTGCGCAATCAGCCCCAGCATTTT. Encoded protein: CASSERGGWLRNQPQHF.